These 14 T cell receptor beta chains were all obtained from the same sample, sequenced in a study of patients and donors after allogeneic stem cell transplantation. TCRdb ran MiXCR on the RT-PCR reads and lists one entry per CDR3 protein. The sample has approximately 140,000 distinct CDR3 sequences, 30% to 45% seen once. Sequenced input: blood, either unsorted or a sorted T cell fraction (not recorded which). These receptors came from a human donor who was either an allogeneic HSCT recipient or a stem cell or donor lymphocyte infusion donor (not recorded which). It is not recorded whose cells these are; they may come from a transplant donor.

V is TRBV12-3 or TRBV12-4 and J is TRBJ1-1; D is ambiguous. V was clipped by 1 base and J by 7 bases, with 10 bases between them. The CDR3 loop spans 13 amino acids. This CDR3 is CASSLVRGGEAFF. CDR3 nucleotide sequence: TGTGCCAGCAGTTTAGTACGAGGCGGTGAAGCTTTCTTT.

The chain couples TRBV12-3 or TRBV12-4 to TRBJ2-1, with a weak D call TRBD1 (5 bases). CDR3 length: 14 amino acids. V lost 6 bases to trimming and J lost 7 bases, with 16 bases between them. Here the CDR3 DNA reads TGTGCCAGCAGCCACCTGGGGAAGGGGAATGAGCAGTTCTTC. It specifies CASSHLGKGNEQFF.

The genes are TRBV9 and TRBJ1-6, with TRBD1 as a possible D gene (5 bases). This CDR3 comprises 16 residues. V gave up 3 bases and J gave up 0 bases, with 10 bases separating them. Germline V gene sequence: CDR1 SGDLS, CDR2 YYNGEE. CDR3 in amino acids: CASSAHRSSYNSPLHF. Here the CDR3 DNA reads TGTGCCAGCAGCGCCCACAGGAGCTCCTATAATTCACCCCTCCACTTT.

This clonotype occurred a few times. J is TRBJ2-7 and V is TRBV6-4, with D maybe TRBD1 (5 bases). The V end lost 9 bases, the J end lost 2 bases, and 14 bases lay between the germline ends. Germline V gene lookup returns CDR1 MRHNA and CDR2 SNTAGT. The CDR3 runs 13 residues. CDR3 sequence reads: CASSGRGTYEQYF. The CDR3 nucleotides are TGTGCCAGTTCGGGTAGGGGTACCTACGAGCAGTACTTC.

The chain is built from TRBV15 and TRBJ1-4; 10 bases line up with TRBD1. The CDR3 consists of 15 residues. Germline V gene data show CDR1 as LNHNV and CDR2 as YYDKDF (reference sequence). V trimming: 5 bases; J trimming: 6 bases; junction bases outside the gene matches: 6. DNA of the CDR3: TGTGCCACCAGCGGCACCGGGACAGGGGATGAAAAACTGTTTTTT. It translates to CATSGTGTGDEKLFF.

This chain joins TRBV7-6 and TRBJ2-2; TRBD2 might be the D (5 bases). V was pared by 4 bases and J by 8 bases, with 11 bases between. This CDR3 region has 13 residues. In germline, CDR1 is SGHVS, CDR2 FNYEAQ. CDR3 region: CASSSIGLGELFF. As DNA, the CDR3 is TGTGCCAGCAGCTCGATCGGACTGGGGGAGCTGTTTTTT. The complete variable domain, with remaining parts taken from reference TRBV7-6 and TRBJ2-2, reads GAGVSQSPRYKVTKRGQDVALRCDPISGHVSLYWYRQALGQGPEFLTYFNYEAQQDKSGLPNDRFSAERPEGSISTLTIQRTEQRDSAMYRCASSSIGLGELFFGEGSRLTVL.

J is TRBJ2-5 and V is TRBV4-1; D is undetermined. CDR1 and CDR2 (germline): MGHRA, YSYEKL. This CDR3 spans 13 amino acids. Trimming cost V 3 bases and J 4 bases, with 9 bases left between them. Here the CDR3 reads CASSQAPPETQYF. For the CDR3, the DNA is TGCGCCAGCAGCCAGGCCCCTCCAGAGACCCAGTACTTC.

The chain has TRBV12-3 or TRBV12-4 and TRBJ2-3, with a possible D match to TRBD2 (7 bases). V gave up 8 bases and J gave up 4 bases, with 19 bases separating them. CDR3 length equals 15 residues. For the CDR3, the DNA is TGTGCCAGCTATGGGGGGGGCCTCGCCGCAGATACGCAGTATTTT. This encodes CASYGGGLAADTQYF.

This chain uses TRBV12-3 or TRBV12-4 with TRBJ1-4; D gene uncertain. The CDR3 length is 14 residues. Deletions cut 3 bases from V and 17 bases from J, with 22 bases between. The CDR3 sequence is CASSFTASANPLFF. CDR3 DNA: TGTGCCAGCAGTTTCACAGCTAGTGCCAACCCATTATTTTTT.

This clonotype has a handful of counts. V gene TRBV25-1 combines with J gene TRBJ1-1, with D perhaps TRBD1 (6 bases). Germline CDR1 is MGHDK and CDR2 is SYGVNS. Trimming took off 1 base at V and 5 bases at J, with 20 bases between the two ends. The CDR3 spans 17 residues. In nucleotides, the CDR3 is TGTGCCAGCAGTGAATTTATAGTCGGCTGGCAGGGGACTGAAGCTTTCTTT. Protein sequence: CASSEFIVGWQGTEAFF.

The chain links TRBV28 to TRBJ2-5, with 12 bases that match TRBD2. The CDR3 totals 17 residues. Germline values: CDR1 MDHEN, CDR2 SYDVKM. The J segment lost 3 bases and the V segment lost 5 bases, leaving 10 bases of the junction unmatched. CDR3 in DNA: TGTGCCAGCAGTCCTGTCCGTACTAGCGGGGGGAAAGAGACCCAGTACTTC. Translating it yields CASSPVRTSGGKETQYF. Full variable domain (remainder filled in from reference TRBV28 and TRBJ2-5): DVKVTQSSRYLVKRTGEKVFLECVQDMDHENMFWYRQDPGLGLRLIYFSYDVKMKEKGDIPEGYSVSREKKERFSLILESASTNQTSMYLCASSPVRTSGGKETQYFGPGTRLLVL.

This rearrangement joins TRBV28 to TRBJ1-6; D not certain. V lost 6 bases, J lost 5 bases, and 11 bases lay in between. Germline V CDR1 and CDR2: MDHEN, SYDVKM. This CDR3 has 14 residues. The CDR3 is CASRRTGDNSPLHF. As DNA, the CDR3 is TGTGCCAGCAGACGTACTGGGGATAATTCACCCCTCCACTTT.

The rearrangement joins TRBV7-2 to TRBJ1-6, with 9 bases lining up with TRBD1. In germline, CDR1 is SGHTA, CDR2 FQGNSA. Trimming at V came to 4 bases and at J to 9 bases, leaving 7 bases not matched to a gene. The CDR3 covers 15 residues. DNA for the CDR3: TGTGCCAGCAGCTCAGGACAGGGGTACGGTTCACCCCTCCACTTT. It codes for CASSSGQGYGSPLHF.

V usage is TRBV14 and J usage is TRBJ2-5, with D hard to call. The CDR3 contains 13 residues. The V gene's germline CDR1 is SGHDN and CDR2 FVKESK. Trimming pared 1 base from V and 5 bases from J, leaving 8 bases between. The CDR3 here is CASSQVWPETQYF. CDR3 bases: TGTGCCAGCAGCCAAGTGTGGCCGGAGACCCAGTACTTC.